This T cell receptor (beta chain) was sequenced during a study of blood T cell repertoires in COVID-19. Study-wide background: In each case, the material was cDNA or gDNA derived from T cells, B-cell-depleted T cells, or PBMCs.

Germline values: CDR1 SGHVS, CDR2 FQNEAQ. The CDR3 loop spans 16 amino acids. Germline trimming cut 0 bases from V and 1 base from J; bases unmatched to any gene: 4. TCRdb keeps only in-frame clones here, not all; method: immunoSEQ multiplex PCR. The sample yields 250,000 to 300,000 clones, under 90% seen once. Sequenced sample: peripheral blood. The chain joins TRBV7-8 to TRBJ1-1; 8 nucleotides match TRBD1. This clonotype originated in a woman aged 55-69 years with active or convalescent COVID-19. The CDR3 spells CASSLADRDQNTEAFF. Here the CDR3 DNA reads TGTGCCAGCAGCTTAGCGGACAGGGACCAGAACACTGAAGCTTTCTTT.